The source of this T cell receptor (beta chain) is a study of regulatory T cells in long-lasting Graves disease. This sample's time point: newly diagnosed GD, antithyroid drugs for less than 3 months. The TCR library used RNA extracted from PBMCs. Study-wide findings and caveats: Patients with persistent disease showed a bias toward TRBV28, TRBJ1-2 and TRBJ2-5.

CDR3 length equals 15 residues. CDR1 and CDR2 (germline): SEHNR, FQNEAQ (reference sequence). The V gene lost 1 base and the J gene lost 3 bases, with 12 bases spanning the gap. Building the TCR beta libraries relied on iRepertoire HTBI primers, and CDR3 regions underwent Arm-PCR. TCRdb itself ran the multiplex PCR reads through MiXCR, one entry per CDR3 protein. The table shows roughly 220,000 distinct CDR3 sequences, with approximately 20% occurring only once. About this clonotype itself: Its antigen is currently unknown.

The source is a female donor with Graves disease. The V call is TRBV7-9, the J call TRBJ1-1, with D possibly TRBD1 on 6 matching bases. The sequencing here drew on peripheral blood mononuclear cells (PBMCs), taken at new diagnosis, from a patient treated with antithyroid drugs. The CDR3 bases are TGTGCCAGCAGCTTAGGATTGGGGGCAGACACTGAAGCTTTCTTT. Encoded protein: CASSLGLGADTEAFF.